The sequence of this T cell receptor beta chain was determined in a study of OX40 agonist ivuxolimab in advanced cancers. Study overall: Recorded diagnoses for dose-escalation patients were hepatocellular carcinoma, melanoma, renal cell or head and neck cancer.

Some clones are missing from TCRdb's copy, which holds only in-frame ones; the method was immunoSEQ multiplex PCR. The sample shows 50,000 to 60,000 clones, 70% to 90% of them seen only once. Whole-study findings and limits: Researchers report that CD8+ T cells had, on average, more expanded clones than CD4+. The authors also found low normalized T-cell clonal expansion in some nonresponders. Partial responders receiving 0.1-3.0 mg/kg showed among the lowest clonal expansion.

Regarding this clone: Its cognate antigen is unknown.

The length of the CDR3 is 12 residues. The V segment lost 5 bases and the J segment 11 bases; nucleotides outside the gene matches: 6. Germline loops: CDR1 SGHVS, CDR2 FNYEAQ. The sequenced sample was CD4+ or CD8+ T cells sorted from blood, obtained in a trial of the OX40 agonist ivuxolimab. The chain carries TRBV7-6 and TRBJ2-1, with 7 bases fitting TRBD1. This clonotype originated in an adult with an advanced solid tumor such as melanoma, head and neck, liver or kidney cancer. The CDR3 region has the DNA TGTGCCAGCAGCGGGACAGAGGTAAAGCAGTTCTTC. Its protein is CASSGTEVKQFF.